In this sample, the clone carrying this T cell receptor (beta chain) turned up a few times. Sample-barcoded 5' priming and a J-beta primer mix drove a second PCR of about 6 to 12 cycles. TCRdb recomputed calls from the 5' RACE reads with MiXCR, one row per CDR3 protein. The sample has 700,000 to 1,000,000 distinct CDR3 sequences, 40% to 50% seen once. The sample belongs to a study of blood T cells in healthy people across ages. V dropped 6 bases and J dropped 4 bases, with 19 bases sitting between them. This CDR3 has 15 amino acids. Germline V gives CDR1 PRHDT, CDR2 FYEKMQ (reference sequence). The chain uses TRBV13 and TRBJ2-7; D unclear. The sample was blood. This TCR came from a man in his fifties or sixties in good health. The DNA for the CDR3 is TGTGCCAGCAGTCTCCACTCCCATACCCCATACGAGCAGTACTTC. It is translated as CASSLHSHTPYEQYF. Full variable domain (outside the CDR3, taken from reference TRBV13 and TRBJ2-7): AAGVIQSPRHLIKEKRETATLKCYPIPRHDTVYWYQQGPGQDPQFLISFYEKMQSDKGSIPDRFSAQQFSDYHSELNMSSLELGDSALYFCASSLHSHTPYEQYFGPGTRLTVT.